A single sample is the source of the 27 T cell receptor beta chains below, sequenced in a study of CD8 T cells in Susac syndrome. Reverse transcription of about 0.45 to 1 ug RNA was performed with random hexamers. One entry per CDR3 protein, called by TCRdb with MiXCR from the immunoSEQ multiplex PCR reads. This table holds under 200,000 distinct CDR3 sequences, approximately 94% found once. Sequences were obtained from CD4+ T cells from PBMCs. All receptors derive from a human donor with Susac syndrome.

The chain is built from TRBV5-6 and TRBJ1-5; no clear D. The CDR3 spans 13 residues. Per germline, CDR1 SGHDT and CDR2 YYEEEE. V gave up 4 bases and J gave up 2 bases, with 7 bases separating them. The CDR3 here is CASSDGGNQPQHF. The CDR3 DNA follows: TGTGCCAGCAGCGACGGGGGCAATCAGCCCCAGCATTTT.

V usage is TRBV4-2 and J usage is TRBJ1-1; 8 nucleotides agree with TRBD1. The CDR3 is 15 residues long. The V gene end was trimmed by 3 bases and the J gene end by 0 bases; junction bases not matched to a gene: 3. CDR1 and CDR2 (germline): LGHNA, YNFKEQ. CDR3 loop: CASSQEDRVNTEAFF. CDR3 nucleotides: TGTGCCAGCAGCCAGGAGGACAGGGTGAACACTGAAGCTTTCTTT.

CDR3 sequence reads: CATSGEHRGDQPQHF. The DNA for the CDR3 is TGTGCCACCAGCGGGGAACACAGGGGCGATCAGCCCCAGCATTTT. V and J are TRBV15 and TRBJ1-5; 7 nucleotides agree with TRBD1. This CDR3 comprises 15 residues. Germline V gene lookup returns CDR1 LNHNV and CDR2 YYDKDF (reference sequence). V dropped 5 bases and J dropped 5; count of bases not matched to a gene: 9.

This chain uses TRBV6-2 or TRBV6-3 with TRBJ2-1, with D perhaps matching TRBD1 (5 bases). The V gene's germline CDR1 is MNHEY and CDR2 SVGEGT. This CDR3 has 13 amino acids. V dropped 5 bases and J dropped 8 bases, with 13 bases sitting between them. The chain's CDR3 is CASSRRFRDEQFF. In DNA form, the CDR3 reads TGTGCCAGCAGTCGACGATTCAGGGATGAGCAGTTCTTC.

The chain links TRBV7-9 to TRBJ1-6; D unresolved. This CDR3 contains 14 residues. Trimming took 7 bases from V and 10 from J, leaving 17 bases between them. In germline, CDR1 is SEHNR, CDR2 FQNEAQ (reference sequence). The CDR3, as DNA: TGTGCCAGCAACCCGGGTACCTCGGGGTCACCCCTCCACTTT. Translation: CASNPGTSGSPLHF.

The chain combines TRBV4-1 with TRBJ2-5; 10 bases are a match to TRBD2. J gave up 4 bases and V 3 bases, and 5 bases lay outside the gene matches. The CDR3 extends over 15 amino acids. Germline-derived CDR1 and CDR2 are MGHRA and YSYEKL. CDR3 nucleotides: TGCGCCAGCAGCCAGGGAAGCGGGGGGGCAGAGACCCAGTACTTC. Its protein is CASSQGSGGAETQYF.

The CDR3 spells CASSWDLTDTQYF. CDR3 DNA: TGTGCCAGCAGTTGGGACCTCACAGATACGCAGTATTTT. The chain recombines TRBV12-3 or TRBV12-4 with TRBJ2-3, with D perhaps given as TRBD1 or TRBD2 (5 bases each). The CDR3 contains 13 residues. V was shortened by 4 bases and J by 2 bases, with 7 bases between the two germline ends.

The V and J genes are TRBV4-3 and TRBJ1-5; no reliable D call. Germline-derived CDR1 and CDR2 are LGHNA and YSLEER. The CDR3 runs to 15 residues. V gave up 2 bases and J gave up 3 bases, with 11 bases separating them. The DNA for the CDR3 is TGCGCCAGCAGCCAAACCGTCGGGAACAATCAGCCCCAGCATTTT. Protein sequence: CASSQTVGNNQPQHF.

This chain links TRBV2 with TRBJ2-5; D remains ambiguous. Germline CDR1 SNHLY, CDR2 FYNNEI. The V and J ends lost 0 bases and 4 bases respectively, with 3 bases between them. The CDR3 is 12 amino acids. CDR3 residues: CASSEARETQYF. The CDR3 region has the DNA TGTGCCAGCAGTGAAGCAAGAGAGACCCAGTACTTC.

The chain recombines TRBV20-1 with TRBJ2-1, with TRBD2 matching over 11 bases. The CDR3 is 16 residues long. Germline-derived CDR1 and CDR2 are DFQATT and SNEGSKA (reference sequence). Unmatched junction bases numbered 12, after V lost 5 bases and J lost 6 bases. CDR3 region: CSAGLVAGGPRNEQFF. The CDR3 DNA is TGCAGTGCTGGCCTTGTAGCGGGGGGGCCGCGCAATGAGCAGTTCTTC.

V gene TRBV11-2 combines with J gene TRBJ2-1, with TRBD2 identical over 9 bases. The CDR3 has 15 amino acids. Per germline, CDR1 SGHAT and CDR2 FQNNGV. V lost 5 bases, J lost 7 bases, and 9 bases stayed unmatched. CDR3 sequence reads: CASSHGTSKSNEQFF. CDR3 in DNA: TGTGCCAGCAGCCACGGGACTAGCAAGAGTAATGAGCAGTTCTTC.

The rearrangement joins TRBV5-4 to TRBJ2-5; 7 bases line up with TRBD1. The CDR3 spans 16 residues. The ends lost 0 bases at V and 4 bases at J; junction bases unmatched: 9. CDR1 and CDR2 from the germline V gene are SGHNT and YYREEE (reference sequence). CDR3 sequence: CASSLDPQGWGETQYF. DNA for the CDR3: TGTGCCAGCAGCTTGGACCCACAGGGGTGGGGAGAGACCCAGTACTTC.

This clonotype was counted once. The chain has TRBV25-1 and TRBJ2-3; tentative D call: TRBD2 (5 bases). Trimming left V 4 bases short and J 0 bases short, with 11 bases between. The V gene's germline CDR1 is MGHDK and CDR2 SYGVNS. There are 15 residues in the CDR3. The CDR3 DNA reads TGTGCCAGCAGTGGAGGGTCGACTAGCACAGATACGCAGTATTTT. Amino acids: CASSGGSTSTDTQYF.

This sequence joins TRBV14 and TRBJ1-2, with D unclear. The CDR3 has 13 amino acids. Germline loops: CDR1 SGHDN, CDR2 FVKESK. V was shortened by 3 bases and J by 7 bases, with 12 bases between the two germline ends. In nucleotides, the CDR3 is TGTGCCAGCAGCCAGCCACCCAGGTCTGGCTACACCTTC. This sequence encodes CASSQPPRSGYTF.

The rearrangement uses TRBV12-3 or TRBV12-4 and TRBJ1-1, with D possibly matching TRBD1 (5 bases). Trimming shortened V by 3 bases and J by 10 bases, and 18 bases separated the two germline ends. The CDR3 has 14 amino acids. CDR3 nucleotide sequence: TGTGCCAGCAGTTTGAGACGGGCAATAACAGGAGCTTTCTTT. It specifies CASSLRRAITGAFF.

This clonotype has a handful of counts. The DNA for the CDR3 is TGTGCCAGCAGTAGGGGGACTCAAGAGACCCAGTACTTC. Its translation is CASSRGTQETQYF. This chain links TRBV2 with TRBJ2-5; D tentatively fits TRBD1 or TRBD2 (6 bases each). V lost 5 bases, J lost 2 bases, and 9 bases lay in between. The CDR3 runs 13 residues. Germline V gene lookup returns CDR1 SNHLY and CDR2 FYNNEI.

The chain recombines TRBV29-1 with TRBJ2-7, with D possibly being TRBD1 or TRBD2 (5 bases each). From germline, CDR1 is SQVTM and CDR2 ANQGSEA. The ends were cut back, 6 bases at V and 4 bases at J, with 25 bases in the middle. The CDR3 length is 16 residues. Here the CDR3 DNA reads TGCAGCGTCCTCTCCCCCCGGGACCGAAGTAGGTACGAGCAGTACTTC. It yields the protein CSVLSPRDRSRYEQYF.

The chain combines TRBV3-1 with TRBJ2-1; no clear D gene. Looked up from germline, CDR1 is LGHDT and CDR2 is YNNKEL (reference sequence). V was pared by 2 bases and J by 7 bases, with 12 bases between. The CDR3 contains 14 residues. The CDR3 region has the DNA TGTGCCAGCAGCCAAAAACCATCAGGAAATGAGCAGTTCTTC. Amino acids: CASSQKPSGNEQFF.

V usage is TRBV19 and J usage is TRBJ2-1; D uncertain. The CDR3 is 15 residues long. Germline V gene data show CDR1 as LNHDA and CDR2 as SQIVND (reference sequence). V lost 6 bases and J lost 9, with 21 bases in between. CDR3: CASSMITQPSVEQFF. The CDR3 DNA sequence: TGTGCCAGTAGCATGATAACCCAACCCTCAGTTGAGCAGTTCTTC. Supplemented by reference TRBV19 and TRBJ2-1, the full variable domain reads DGGITQSPKYLFRKEGQNVTLSCEQNLNHDAMYWYRQDPGQGLRLIYYSQIVNDFQKGDIAEGYSVSREKKESFPLTVTSAQKNPTAFYLCASSMITQPSVEQFFGPGTRLTVL.

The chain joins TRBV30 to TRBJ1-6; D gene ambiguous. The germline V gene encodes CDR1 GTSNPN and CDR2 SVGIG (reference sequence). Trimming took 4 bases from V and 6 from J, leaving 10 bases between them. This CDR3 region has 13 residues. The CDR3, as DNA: TGTGCCTGGACTCCGGGCGGTAATTCACCCCTCCACTTT. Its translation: CAWTPGGNSPLHF.

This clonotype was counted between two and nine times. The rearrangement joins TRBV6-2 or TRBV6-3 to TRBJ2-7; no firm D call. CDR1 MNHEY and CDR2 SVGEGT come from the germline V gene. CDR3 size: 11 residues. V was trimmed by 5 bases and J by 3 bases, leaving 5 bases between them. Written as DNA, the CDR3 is TGTGCCAGCAGTCGCGACTACGAGCAGTACTTC. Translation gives CASSRDYEQYF.

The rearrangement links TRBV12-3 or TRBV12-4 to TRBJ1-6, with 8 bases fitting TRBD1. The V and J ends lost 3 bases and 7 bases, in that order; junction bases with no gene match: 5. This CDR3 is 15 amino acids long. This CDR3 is CASSFRGRSNSPLHF. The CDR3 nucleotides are TGTGCCAGCAGTTTCAGGGGGCGATCCAATTCACCCCTCCACTTT.

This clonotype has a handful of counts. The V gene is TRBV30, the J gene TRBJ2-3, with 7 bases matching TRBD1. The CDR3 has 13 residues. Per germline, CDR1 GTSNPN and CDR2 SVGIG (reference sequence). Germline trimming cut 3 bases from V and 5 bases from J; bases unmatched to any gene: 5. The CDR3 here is CAWSRGWKDTQYF. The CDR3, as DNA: TGTGCCTGGAGCAGGGGGTGGAAAGATACGCAGTATTTT.

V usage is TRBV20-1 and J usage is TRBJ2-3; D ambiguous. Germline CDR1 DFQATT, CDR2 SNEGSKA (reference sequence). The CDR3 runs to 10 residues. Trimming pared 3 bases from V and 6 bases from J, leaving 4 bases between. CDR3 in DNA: TGCAGTGCTAGTGTGGATACGCAGTATTTT. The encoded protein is CSASVDTQYF.

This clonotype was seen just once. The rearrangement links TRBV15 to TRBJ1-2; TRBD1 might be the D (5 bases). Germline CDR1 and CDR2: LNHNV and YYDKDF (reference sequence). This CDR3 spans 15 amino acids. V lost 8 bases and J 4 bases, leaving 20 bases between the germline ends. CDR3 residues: CATQEGTSRLYGYTF. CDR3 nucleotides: TGTGCCACCCAAGAAGGGACTTCGCGTCTCTATGGCTACACCTTC.

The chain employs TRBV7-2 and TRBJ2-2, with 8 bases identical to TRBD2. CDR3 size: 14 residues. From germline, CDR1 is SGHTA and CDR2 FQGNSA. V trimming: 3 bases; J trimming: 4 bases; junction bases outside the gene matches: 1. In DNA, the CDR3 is TGTGCCAGCAGCTTCACTAGCGGCACCGGGGAGCTGTTTTTT. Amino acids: CASSFTSGTGELFF.

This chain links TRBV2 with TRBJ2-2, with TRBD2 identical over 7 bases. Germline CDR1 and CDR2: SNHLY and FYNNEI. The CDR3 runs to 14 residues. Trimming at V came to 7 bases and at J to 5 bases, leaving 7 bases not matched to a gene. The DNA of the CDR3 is TGTGCCAGCAAGGGAGGGGACCCAACCGGGGAGCTGTTTTTT. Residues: CASKGGDPTGELFF.